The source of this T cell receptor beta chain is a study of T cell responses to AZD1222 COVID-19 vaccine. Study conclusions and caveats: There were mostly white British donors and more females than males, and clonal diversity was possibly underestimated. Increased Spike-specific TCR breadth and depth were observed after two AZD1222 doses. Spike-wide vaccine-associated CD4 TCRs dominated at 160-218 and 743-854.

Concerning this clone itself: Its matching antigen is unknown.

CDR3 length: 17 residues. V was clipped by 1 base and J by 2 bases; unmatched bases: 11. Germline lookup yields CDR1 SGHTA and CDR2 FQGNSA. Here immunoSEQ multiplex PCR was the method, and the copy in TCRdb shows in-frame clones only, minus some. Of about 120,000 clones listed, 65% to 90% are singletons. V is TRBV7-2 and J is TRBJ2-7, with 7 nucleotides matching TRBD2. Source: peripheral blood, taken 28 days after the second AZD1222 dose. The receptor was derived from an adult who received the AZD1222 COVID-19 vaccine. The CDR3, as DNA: TGTGCCAGCAGCTTAGGGGGTGGGAGGGGAAAAACCTACGAGCAGTACTTC. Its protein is CASSLGGGRGKTYEQYF.